The T cell receptor (beta chain) described here comes from a study of T cell changes during pregnancy in multiple sclerosis. Sequencing used immunoSEQ multiplex PCR; TCRdb keeps in-frame clones, though not all of them. Of about 70,000 clones listed, about nine tenths are singletons. CDR1 is SQVTM, CDR2 ANQGSEA, per germline. This CDR3 is built from 14 residues. With V trimmed by 6 bases and J by 3 bases, 4 bases remained unmatched. A single count supports this clone. The chain couples TRBV29-1 to TRBJ1-5; 11 bases line up with TRBD1. The input for sequencing was CD4+ T cells from peripheral blood mononuclear cells, taken after pregnancy. This TCR came from a female donor with multiple sclerosis, enrolled in a pregnancy study. CDR3 in amino acids: CSVLDRGLNQPQHF. In nucleotides, the CDR3 is TGCAGCGTCCTGGACAGGGGGCTCAATCAGCCCCAGCATTTT.